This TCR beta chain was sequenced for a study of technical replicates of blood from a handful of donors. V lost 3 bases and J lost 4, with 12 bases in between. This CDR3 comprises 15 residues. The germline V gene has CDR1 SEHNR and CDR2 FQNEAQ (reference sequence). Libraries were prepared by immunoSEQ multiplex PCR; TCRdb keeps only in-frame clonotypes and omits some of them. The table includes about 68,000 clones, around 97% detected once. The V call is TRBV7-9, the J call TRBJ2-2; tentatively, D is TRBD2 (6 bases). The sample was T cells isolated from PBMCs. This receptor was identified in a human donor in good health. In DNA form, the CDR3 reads TGTGCCAGCAGCTTTCGGGAGTGGGGCACCGGGGAGCTGTTTTTT. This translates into CASSFREWGTGELFF.